This is a list of T cell receptor beta chains from one sample in a study of blood T cell repertoires in COVID-19. Sequencing used immunoSEQ multiplex PCR; TCRdb keeps in-frame clones, though not all of them. The sample has 310,000 or so clones; 91% are singletons. Input material: peripheral blood. The source of these receptors is a woman aged 30 to 39 with COVID-19, enrolled during active disease. The CDR3 runs from the conserved cysteine through the conserved F or W. A clone size is listed for some rows: how often the clone was seen (once, few, many), or a class if it is expanded.

>TRBV29-1|once|TRBJ2-2
CSVPGTANTGELFF
>TRBV5-1|NA|TRBJ2-5
CASSLGGVGETQYF
>TRBV5-4|NA|TRBJ1-1
CASRTRGLNTEAFF
>TRBV27|NA|TRBJ2-7
CASSYHRTGSEQYF
>TRBV29-1|NA|TRBJ1-1
CSVAQGNTEAFF
>TRBV19|NA|TRBJ1-4
CASSSGTAFNEKLFF
>TRBV6-5|NA|TRBJ2-1
CASLGGRANEQFF
>TRBV13|NA|TRBJ2-7
CASSQTEGEQYF
>TRBV11-2|NA|TRBJ1-1
CASSRLQGTGNTEAFF
>TRBV6-5|NA|TRBJ2-5
CASRLSAGETQYF
>TRBV7-9|once|TRBJ2-3
CASSLIQTGTDTQYF
>TRBV11-2|NA|TRBJ2-3
CASTPGTSGIVTDTQYF
>TRBV10-3|NA|TRBJ2-1
CAIRRNLAGGQNEQFF
>TRBV5-8|NA|TRBJ2-1
CASSYWGQRYNEQFF
>TRBV15|NA|TRBJ2-1
CATSRGRESYNEQFF
>TRBV30|NA|TRBJ2-7
CAWSLSLYEQYF
>TRBV19|once|TRBJ2-5
CASRSGRVLEETQYF
>TRBV28|NA|TRBJ2-5
CASRGTGEETQYF
>TRBV3-1/TRBV3-2|NA|TRBJ2-7
CASRAASSYEQYF
>TRBV12-3/TRBV12-4|NA|TRBJ1-5
CASSLGSQVLF
>TRBV15|NA|TRBJ1-5
CATSRYLGQGGQPQHF
>TRBV29-1|once|TRBJ1-3
CSVDSGSGNTIYF
>TRBV11-2|NA|TRBJ2-1
CASSSPTSGRRGEQFF
>TRBV5-1|NA|TRBJ2-5
CASSLGWGRGETQYF
>TRBV27|NA|TRBJ2-1
CASSLGLAGLSSYNEQFF
>TRBV6-5|NA|TRBJ1-1
CASSTGVNTEAFF
>TRBV27|NA|TRBJ2-1
CASSLGPGNEQFF
>TRBV5-8|NA|TRBJ2-3
CASSLSYAGTDTQYF
>TRBV12-3/TRBV12-4|NA|TRBJ1-2
CASSLGGGSYTF
>TRBV7-9|NA|TRBJ1-2
CASSRTGGAGVYGYTF
>TRBV27|NA|TRBJ2-7
CASSTRDRGFHEQYF
>TRBV5-3|NA|TRBJ2-2
CARSLGTGEITGELFF
>TRBV4-1|NA|TRBJ2-4
CASSQEPRGGKNIQYF
>TRBV25-1|NA|TRBJ1-1
CASSASTGLGTEAFF
>TRBV27|NA|TRBJ1-2
CASSLSDSVGYTF